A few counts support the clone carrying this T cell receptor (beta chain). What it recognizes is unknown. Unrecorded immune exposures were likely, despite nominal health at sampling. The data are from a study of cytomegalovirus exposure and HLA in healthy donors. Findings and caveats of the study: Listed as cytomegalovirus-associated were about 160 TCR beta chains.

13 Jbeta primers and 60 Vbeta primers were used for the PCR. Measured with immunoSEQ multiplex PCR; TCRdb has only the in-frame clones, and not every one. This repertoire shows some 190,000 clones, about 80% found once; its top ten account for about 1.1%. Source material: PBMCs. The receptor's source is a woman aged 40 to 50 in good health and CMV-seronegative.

The CDR3 spells CASIPQGRGTEAFF. The CDR3 DNA reads as TGTGCCAGTATCCCACAGGGGCGTGGGACTGAAGCTTTCTTT. The gene calls are TRBV19 and TRBJ1-1, with TRBD1 identical over 7 bases. The V gene's germline CDR1 is LNHDA and CDR2 SQIVND (reference sequence). Unmatched junction bases numbered 10, after V lost 7 bases and J lost 5 bases. The CDR3 has 14 residues. Full variable domain (missing parts from reference TRBV19 and TRBJ1-1): DGGITQSPKYLFRKEGQNVTLSCEQNLNHDAMYWYRQDPGQGLRLIYYSQIVNDFQKGDIAEGYSVSREKKESFPLTVTSAQKNPTAFYLCASIPQGRGTEAFFGQGTRLTVV.